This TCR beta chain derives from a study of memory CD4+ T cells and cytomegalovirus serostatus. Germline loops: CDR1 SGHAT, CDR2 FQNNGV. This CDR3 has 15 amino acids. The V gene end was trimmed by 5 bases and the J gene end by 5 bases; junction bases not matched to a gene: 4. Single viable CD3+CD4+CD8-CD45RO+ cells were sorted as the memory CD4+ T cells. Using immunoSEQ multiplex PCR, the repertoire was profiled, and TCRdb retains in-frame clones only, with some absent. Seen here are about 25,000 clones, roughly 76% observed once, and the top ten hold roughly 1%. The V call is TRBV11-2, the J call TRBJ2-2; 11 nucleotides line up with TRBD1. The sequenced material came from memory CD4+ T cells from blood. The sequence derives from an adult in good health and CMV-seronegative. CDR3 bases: TGTGCCAGCAGCCCCGGGACAGGGGGGACCGGGGAGCTGTTTTTT. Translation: CASSPGTGGTGELFF.